This TCR beta chain emerged from a study of tumor-infiltrating lymphocytes in primary liver carcinoma. The blood RNA (from unsorted whole blood) was obtained, and germline DNA was also extracted. TCR beta cDNA came from about 500 ng total RNA, primed with a constant-region primer. Slightly modified ARM-PCR, run as three nested multiplex PCR rounds, produced the TCR beta libraries. The two initial PCR rounds, around 10 cycles each, used TRBV1-TRBV30 forward and C-beta reverse primers. TCRdb analysed the multiplex PCR reads with MiXCR anew, one entry per CDR3 protein. Found here are about 310,000 distinct CDR3 sequences, more than 55% of them singletons; the top ten hold about 18%. Per the germline V gene, CDR1 is LGHNA and CDR2 is YNFKEQ. CDR3 length: 15 residues. Concerning this clonotype itself: This may arise from a read error, as a much more abundant clone is one base away.

Source material: peripheral blood. The V and J genes are TRBV4-2 and TRBJ2-1, with 12 bases aligning to TRBD2. The TCR originated in a woman aged 30 to 39 with primary liver carcinoma and hepatitis B virus infection. The CDR3 coding sequence is TGTGCCAGCAGCCAGACTAGCGGGAGATCGGATGAGCACTTCTTC. Protein sequence: CASSQTSGRSDEHFF.